A selection of T cell receptor beta chains follows, all from one sample in a study of blood T cell repertoires in COVID-19. The table came from immunoSEQ multiplex PCR; TCRdb's copy has only in-frame clones and leaves some out. The data contain 150,000 to 200,000 clones, 88% of them singletons. Sample: PBMCs or T cells enriched from blood (not recorded which). Every receptor here comes from a woman aged 45-65 years who had recovered from COVID-19. The CDR3 runs from the conserved cysteine through the conserved F or W. A D gene is named only where the DNA matches it firmly. Clone size is not always given. Where it is, it says once, few, many or a class for expanded clones.

>NA|few|TRBJ1-5|15|TRBV9
CASSVGAEFNQPQHF
TGTGCCAGCAGCGTAGGCGCGGAGTTTAATCAGCCCCAGCATTTT
>TRBD2|NA|TRBJ2-3|15|TRBV4-1
CASSQQRGTTDTQYF
TGCGCCAGCAGCCAACAGCGGGGGACCACAGATACGCAGTATTTT
>NA|NA|TRBJ2-7|13|TRBV29-1
CSVEGTGHYEQYF
TGCAGCGTTGAAGGGACCGGACATTACGAGCAGTACTTC
>NA|NA|TRBJ1-1|15|TRBV11-3
CASSLLWGSNTEAFF
TGTGCCAGCAGCCTACTGTGGGGCTCCAACACTGAAGCTTTCTTT
>TRBD1|NA|TRBJ1-2|15|TRBV4-3
CASSQGGQGNYGYTF
TGCGCCAGCAGCCAGGGCGGACAGGGGAACTATGGCTACACCTTC
>NA|NA|TRBJ2-5|16|TRBV2
CASSELGAGRGETQYF
TGTGCCAGCAGTGAACTCGGGGCGGGGAGAGGAGAGACCCAGTACTTC
>NA|NA|TRBJ2-3|13|TRBV5-1
CASSPTGTDTQYF
TGCGCCAGCAGCCCGACTGGCACAGATACGCAGTATTTT
>NA|NA|TRBJ1-2|13|TRBV25-1
CASSGGWNYGYTF
TGTGCCAGCAGCGGAGGGTGGAACTATGGCTACACCTTC
>NA|NA|TRBJ1-5|16|TRBV5-8
CASSLDVGPVGQPQHF
TGTGCCAGCAGCTTGGACGTGGGGCCGGTCGGTCAGCCCCAGCATTTT
>NA|once|TRBJ1-4|16|TRBV9
CASSPREGGTNEKLFF
TGTGCCAGCAGCCCCCGGGAGGGTGGGACTAATGAAAAACTGTTTTTT
>TRBD2|NA|TRBJ2-5|17|TRBV5-1
CASSSGLSGGTQETQYF
TGCGCCAGCAGCTCCGGGCTAAGCGGGGGGACCCAAGAGACCCAGTACTTC
>NA|NA|TRBJ2-7|13|TRBV19
CASSIWGSYEQYF
TGTGCCAGTAGTATATGGGGCAGCTACGAGCAGTACTTC
>NA|NA|TRBJ1-4|15|TRBV4-3
CASSQSRDTNEKLFF
TGCGCCAGCAGCCAATCACGGGATACTAATGAAAAACTGTTTTTT
>NA|NA|TRBJ1-1|14|TRBV2
CASSVAVGSTEAFF
TGTGCCAGCAGTGTGGCAGTAGGGAGCACTGAAGCTTTCTTT
>NA|NA|TRBJ2-2|14|TRBV7-2
CASSSTVNTGELFF
TGTGCCAGCAGTTCGACAGTGAACACCGGGGAGCTGTTTTTT
>TRBD2|NA|TRBJ2-1|14|TRBV19
CASNPGGAYNEQFF
TGTGCCAGTAACCCCGGGGGGGCTTACAATGAGCAGTTCTTC
>TRBD1|NA|TRBJ2-7|13|TRBV9
CASSGRDRDEQYF
TGTGCCAGCAGCGGCCGGGACAGGGACGAGCAGTACTTC
>NA|NA|TRBJ1-6|13|TRBV27
CASSRQRNSPLHF
TGTGCCAGCAGTCGACAGAGAAATTCACCCCTCCACTTT
>NA|NA|TRBJ2-5|13|TRBV7-9
CASSLKSAETQYF
TGTGCCAGCAGCTTAAAAAGCGCAGAGACCCAGTACTTC
>TRBD1|NA|TRBJ1-1|14|TRBV6-5
CASSPDRVGTEAFF
TGTGCCAGCAGTCCCGACAGGGTGGGCACTGAAGCTTTCTTT
>NA|NA|TRBJ2-5|10|TRBV20-1
CSVPAGAQYF
TGCAGTGTCCCTGCCGGGGCCCAGTACTTC
>NA|NA|TRBJ1-5|14|TRBV13
CASSLGAGFQPQHF
TGTGCCAGCAGCTTAGGGGCAGGGTTCCAGCCCCAGCATTTT
>TRBD1|NA|TRBJ1-1|14|TRBV5-4
CASSLPGGYTEAFF
TGTGCCAGCAGCTTGCCAGGGGGCTACACTGAAGCTTTCTTT
>NA|medium-sized|TRBJ1-2|15|TRBV4-3
CASSQDGVGGNGYTF
TGCGCCAGCAGCCAAGACGGAGTCGGGGGTAATGGCTACACCTTC
>TRBD1|NA|TRBJ1-1|16|TRBV3-1/TRBV3-2
CASSREGALMNTEAFF
TGTGCCAGCAGCCGCGAGGGGGCCCTAATGAACACTGAAGCTTTCTTT
>TRBD1|NA|TRBJ2-1|16|TRBV27
CASRTSGTGAYNEQFF
TGTGCCAGCAGAACTTCCGGGACAGGGGCCTACAATGAGCAGTTCTTC
>NA|NA|TRBJ2-1|14|TRBV7-8
CASSSARTYNEQFF
TGTGCCAGCAGCTCGGCGCGGACCTACAATGAGCAGTTCTTC
>NA|NA|TRBJ1-2|15|TRBV10-3
CAISEGGGRNYGYTF
TGTGCCATCAGTGAAGGGGGTGGCAGAAACTATGGCTACACCTTC
>NA|NA|TRBJ2-1|15|TRBV7-9
CASSLGWTEYNEQFF
TGTGCCAGCAGCTTAGGGTGGACAGAATACAATGAGCAGTTCTTC
>NA|NA|TRBJ1-1|14|TRBV29-1
CSASGGAMNTEAFF
TGCAGCGCTTCTGGTGGGGCCATGAACACTGAAGCTTTCTTT
>TRBD2|NA|TRBJ2-7|13|TRBV7-9
CASSQGLAREQYF
TGTGCCAGCAGCCAGGGACTAGCGCGAGAGCAGTACTTC
>NA|NA|TRBJ1-2|13|TRBV12-3/TRBV12-4
CASSPSGIYGYTF
TGTGCCAGCAGTCCGTCAGGGATCTATGGCTACACCTTC
>NA|NA|TRBJ2-7|15|TRBV2
CASSVGAGSTYEQYF
TGTGCCAGCAGTGTAGGGGCAGGGTCGACCTACGAGCAGTACTTC
>TRBD1|NA|TRBJ1-2|13|TRBV12-3/TRBV12-4
CASSQDREYGYTF
TGTGCCAGCAGCCAAGACAGGGAATATGGCTACACCTTC
>TRBD1|NA|TRBJ1-2|13|TRBV18
CASSPTGGEGYTF
TGTGCCAGCTCACCAACAGGGGGCGAGGGCTACACCTTC
>NA|NA|TRBJ2-5|14|TRBV6-2/TRBV6-3
CASSYPWGPVTQYF
TGTGCCAGCAGTTACCCGTGGGGCCCGGTGACCCAGTACTTC
>TRBD2|NA|TRBJ2-5|18|TRBV6-6
CASSPRTSGGILGETQYF
TGTGCCAGCAGTCCGAGAACTAGCGGGGGTATCTTGGGAGAGACCCAGTACTTC
>TRBD1|NA|TRBJ2-1|13|TRBV10-3
CAIRGTGDNEQFF
TGTGCCATCAGGGGGACAGGGGACAATGAGCAGTTCTTC
>TRBD1|NA|TRBJ2-2|17|TRBV9
CASSVARTGGNTGELFF
TGTGCCAGCAGCGTAGCTCGGACAGGGGGCAACACCGGGGAGCTGTTTTTT
>TRBD1|NA|TRBJ1-1|16|TRBV18
CASSPRQGAVNTEAFF
TGTGCCAGCTCACCACGACAGGGAGCCGTGAACACTGAAGCTTTCTTT
>NA|few|TRBJ2-1|13|TRBV12-3/TRBV12-4
CASTGFSYNEQFF
TGTGCCAGCACGGGTTTCTCCTACAATGAGCAGTTCTTC
>NA|NA|TRBJ1-2|12|TRBV7-2
CASSLAQWGYTF
TGTGCCAGCAGCTTAGCGCAGTGGGGCTACACCTTC
>NA|NA|TRBJ1-1|16|TRBV11-1
CASSLGLDPGNTEAFF
TGTGCCAGCAGCTTGGGGCTAGATCCGGGTAACACTGAAGCTTTCTTT
>NA|NA|TRBJ1-2|15|TRBV18
CASSTSGVGNYGYTF
TGTGCCAGCTCAACATCCGGGGTTGGTAACTATGGCTACACCTTC
>TRBD1|NA|TRBJ2-7|13|TRBV19
CASSNRGDYEQYF
TGTGCCAGTAGTAACAGGGGGGACTACGAGCAGTACTTC
>TRBD1|NA|TRBJ2-1|16|TRBV3-1/TRBV3-2
CASSQVLTGQGNPGFF
TGTGCCAGCAGCCAAGTTCTGACGGGACAGGGAAATCCCGGGTTCTTC